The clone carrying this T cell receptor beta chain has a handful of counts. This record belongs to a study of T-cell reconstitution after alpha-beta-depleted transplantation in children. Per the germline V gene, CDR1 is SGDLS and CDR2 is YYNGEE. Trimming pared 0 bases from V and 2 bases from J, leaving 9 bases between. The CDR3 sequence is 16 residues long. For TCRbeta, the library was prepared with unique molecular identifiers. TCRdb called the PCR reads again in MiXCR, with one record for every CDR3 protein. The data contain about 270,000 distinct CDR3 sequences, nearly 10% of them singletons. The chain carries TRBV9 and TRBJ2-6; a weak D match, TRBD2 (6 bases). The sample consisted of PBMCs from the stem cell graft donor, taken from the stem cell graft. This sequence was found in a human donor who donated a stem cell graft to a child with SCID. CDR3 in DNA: TGTGCCAGCAGCGTAGGACGCGGGACTGGGGCCAACGTCCTGACTTTC. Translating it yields CASSVGRGTGANVLTF.